This entry describes one TCR beta chain. This clonotype is classified as medium-sized (0.01 to 0.1%). This clone's antigen is unknown. No qualities accompany the bases; no much larger clone lies one base away. Rearranged TRB sequences spanning V, D and J segments were amplified in a multiplex touch-down PCR with a mixed TRB-A/B primer pool. Illumina adapters and sample indices were added to the amplicons in two consecutive PCR reactions performed with Phusion HS II polymerase. After gel purification with the NucleoSpin Gel and PCR Clean-up kit, the amplicons were checked using Qubit and an Agilent 2100 Bioanalyzer. The libraries were sequenced on an Illumina MiSeq with 600-cycle, single-indexed, paired-end runs. The original pipeline was this. Processing of the TRB sequences was carried out with MiXCR versions 2.12 and 3.0.5. Each unique CDR3 nucleotide sequence counted as one clone, and only productive sequences with at least two reads were retained. Shannon diversity, evenness, clonality (one minus evenness), and alpha-parameterized diversity profiles from alpha 0 to 5 were included as repertoire metrics. The IGoR algorithm was used to compute generation probabilities of clones in paired pre- and post-chemotherapy samples. TCRdb handled the public reads itself, with Q25 trimming in fastp and clone calling in MiXCR, and kept productive beta chains. Each entry merges the rows of one CDR3 protein and shows their most common DNA and genes. These V and J calls originate from TCRdb's pipeline instead of the authors' own analysis. The sample includes 1,500 or so distinct CDR3 sequences, with roughly 21% observed a single time. The top ten hold 69% of the sample.

The data originate from a study of T cell repertoires in aging, cancer and after chemotherapy (dated by TCRdb to the late 2010s). For the wider study: The donors fell into six age groups ranging from 30 or younger to 70 or older, and each group had at least three individuals. Paired pre- and post-chemotherapy samples in the solid tumor group came from brain tumor (glioblastoma) patients receiving temozolomide-based therapy. The full dataset contained millions of TCR reads. To look at immunoaging and at how T cells reconstitute after chemotherapy, the study profiled TCR beta repertoires in peripheral blood from both healthy donors and cancer patients. Alongside about 97 healthy donors serving as a reference group, the cohort included roughly 220 cancer patients, of whom more than 85 had hematological cancers and some 130 had solid cancers. The paper's findings and limits, for the study overall: In healthy donors, the decline in TCR diversity with age was mainly due to loss of richness, whereas in cancer patients loss of evenness also played a role. According to the authors, the repertoire data do not permit conclusions about immunological memory after chemotherapy. Significantly lower blood TCR diversity and higher clonality were observed in untreated patients with hematological or solid cancers than in age-matched healthy donors. Median generation probability increased over the chemotherapy interval in both cancer cohorts, suggesting repertoire reconstitution through rebound thymic output.

Instead of sorted cells or RNA, genomic DNA extracted from peripheral blood served as the source for amplifying TCR beta rearrangements. This receptor was identified in a human donor with a solid tumor. The source material was blood.

Here is the DNA: TGCAGTGCTCGGACAGGGGCTGAGGCTGAGACCCAGTACTTC. The translation is CSARTGAEAETQYF. Recombination linked TRBV20-1 to TRBJ2-5; 9 of the junction bases match TRBD1. The CDR3 numbers 14 residues from cysteine through phenylalanine. Of all the DNA, just the CDR3 is kept, 42 bases in frame from base 1. CDR1 DFQATT and CDR2 SNEGSKA were looked up in the germline V gene (reference sequence). Here V drops 5 bases and J drops 5 bases, and the junction holds 9 bases not matched to any gene.